Below, one T cell receptor beta chain is given with its context. Its target is unknown. cDNA synthesis used the whole RNA isolate, giving expressed TCRB sequences. Sequencing used immunoSEQ multiplex PCR; TCRdb keeps in-frame clones, though not all of them. The repertoire holds around 250,000 clones, with more than 11% as singletons. The data originate from a study of beta chain features in type 1 diabetes. Overall study findings and caveats: A moderate, significant TCRB CDR3 shortening appeared in type 1 diabetes across four CD4+ subsets.

V trimming: 4 bases; J trimming: 2 bases; junction bases outside the gene matches: 2. There are 15 residues in the CDR3. The V gene's germline CDR1 is SGDLS and CDR2 YYNGEE. The clonotype comes from a young man with type 1 diabetes. Sequenced: naive CD4+ T cells from blood. The chain recombines TRBV9 with TRBJ2-1; 11 positions match TRBD2. CDR3 loop: CASSLTSGAYNEQFF. The CDR3 DNA sequence: TGTGCCAGCAGCCTGACTAGCGGGGCCTACAATGAGCAGTTCTTC.